The present T cell receptor (beta chain) was sequenced within a study of blood T cell repertoires in COVID-19. About the research overall: Sample material is recorded as cDNA or gDNA derived from T cells, B-cell-depleted T cells, or PBMCs.

Assay used: immunoSEQ multiplex PCR; TCRdb lists only in-frame clones, some missing. The table lists more than 95,000 clones, about four fifths of them singletons. This CDR3 is 13 amino acids long. The germline V gene encodes CDR1 MNHNS and CDR2 SASEGT. Losses at the gene ends were 3 bases for V and 8 bases for J; bases not matched to a gene: 5. The receptor was derived from a man aged 35 to 55 with active or convalescent COVID-19. The sample taken for sequencing was peripheral blood. The chain links TRBV6-1 to TRBJ1-2; 8 bases line up with TRBD1. CDR3 region: CASSDDRGGGYTF. The CDR3 DNA sequence: TGTGCCAGCAGTGACGACAGGGGTGGAGGCTACACCTTC.